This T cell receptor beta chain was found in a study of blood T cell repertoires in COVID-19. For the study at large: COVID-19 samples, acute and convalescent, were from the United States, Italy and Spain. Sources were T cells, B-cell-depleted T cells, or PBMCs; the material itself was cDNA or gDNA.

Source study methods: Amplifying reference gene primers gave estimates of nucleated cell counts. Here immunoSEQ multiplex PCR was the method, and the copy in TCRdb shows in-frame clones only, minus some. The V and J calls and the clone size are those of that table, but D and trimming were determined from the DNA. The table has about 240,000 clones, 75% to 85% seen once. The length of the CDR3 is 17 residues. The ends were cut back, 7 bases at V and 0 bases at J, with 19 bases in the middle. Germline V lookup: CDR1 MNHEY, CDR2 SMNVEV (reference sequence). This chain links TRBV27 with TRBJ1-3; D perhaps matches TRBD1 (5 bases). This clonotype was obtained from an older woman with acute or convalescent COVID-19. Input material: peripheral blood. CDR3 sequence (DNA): TGTGCCAGCAAACTTTCAACGACAGATATCTCTGGAAACACCATATATTTT. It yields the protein CASKLSTTDISGNTIYF.